Listed here are 9 T cell receptor beta chains from one sample, sequenced in a study of lymphopenia after photon versus proton radiotherapy. Generated by immunoSEQ multiplex PCR, the TCRdb table keeps only in-frame clones and is missing some. In the table there are 37,000 or so clones, over 75% of which are singletons. The sequencing used peripheral blood, collected from a patient treated with photon-based radiotherapy. These receptors all come from a man between 45 and 60 years old with gastric cancer.

This clone has a single count. The V gene is TRBV2, the J gene TRBJ2-2; D perhaps matches TRBD2 (6 bases). Between the trimmed V and J ends, which lost 11 bases and 3 bases, there was a span of 10 bases. Germline CDR1 and CDR2: SNHLY and FYNNEI. The CDR3 loop spans 12 amino acids. The CDR3 is CAARRDTGELFF. The CDR3 DNA reads as TGTGCCGCTCGGAGGGACACCGGGGAGCTGTTTTTT.

The chain links TRBV6-1 to TRBJ1-4, with unresolved D. Trimming removed 7 bases from V and 0 bases from J, with 6 bases in between. The germline CDR1 and CDR2 sequences are MNHNS and SASEGT. The CDR3 spans 13 residues. For the CDR3, the DNA is TGTGCCAGCACCAAAACAACTAATGAAAAACTGTTTTTT. Translated: CASTKTTNEKLFF.

This clone is labeled medium-sized. The V gene is TRBV5-1, the J gene TRBJ1-3, with 8 nucleotides matching TRBD1. This CDR3 contains 16 residues. Germline trimming cut 5 bases from V and 0 bases from J; bases unmatched to any gene: 7. Germline CDR1 SGHRS, CDR2 YFSETQ. CDR3 in amino acids: CASSRTGGNSGNTIYF. CDR3 DNA sequence: TGCGCCAGCAGTCGAACAGGGGGAAACTCTGGAAACACCATATATTTT.

The V gene is TRBV12-5, the J gene TRBJ2-2, with D tentatively TRBD2 (5 bases). Trimming pared 1 base from V and 3 bases from J, leaving 21 bases between. Germline assignment: CDR1 LGHNT and CDR2 FRNRAP. CDR3 size: 19 residues. CDR3 coding DNA: TGTGCTAGTGGTTTGGCCCCCCACGCGGACTCCGATTACACCGGGGAGCTGTTTTTT. The encoded protein is CASGLAPHADSDYTGELFF.

There are a few counts of this clone. The rearrangement joins TRBV30 to TRBJ1-2; 12 nucleotides line up with TRBD1. After removal of 1 base from V and 4 bases from J, the junction contained 4 bases not matched to a gene. The CDR3 sequence is 15 residues long. Germline values: CDR1 GTSNPN, CDR2 SVGIG (reference sequence). The DNA for the CDR3 is TGTGCCTGGAGTGCCGGGACAGGGGGCGGCTATGGCTACACCTTC. Encoded protein: CAWSAGTGGGYGYTF. Filled out from reference TRBV30 and TRBJ1-2, the complete variable domain reads SQTIHQWPATLVQPVGSPLSLECTVEGTSNPNLYWYRQAAGRGLQLLFYSVGIGQISSEVPQNLSASRPQDRQFILSSKKLLLSDSGFYLCAWSAGTGGGYGYTFGSGTRLTVV.

This clone was observed a single time. The chain joins TRBV5-1 to TRBJ1-6; 11 bases are shared with TRBD1. The CDR3 extends over 14 amino acids. CDR1 and CDR2 from the germline V gene are SGHRS and YFSETQ. Trimming took 4 bases from V and 10 from J; bases not matched to a gene: 4. The CDR3 loop reads CASSMGQGGSPLHF. The CDR3 DNA is TGCGCCAGCAGCATGGGACAGGGGGGATCACCCCTCCACTTT.

The chain joins TRBV4-2 to TRBJ2-7, with TRBD2 matching 9 bases. Germline CDR1 and CDR2: LGHNA and YNFKEQ. CDR3 size: 15 residues. Losses at the gene ends were 1 base for V and 1 base for J; bases not matched to a gene: 2. DNA of the CDR3: TGTGCCAGCAGCCAAGCGCTAGCGGGATCCTACGAGCAGTACTTC. It is translated as CASSQALAGSYEQYF.

V and J are TRBV5-1 and TRBJ2-2; 7 bases fit TRBD2. Germline V lookup: CDR1 SGHRS, CDR2 YFSETQ. The CDR3 has 16 residues. The trim removed 0 bases at V and 2 bases at J, leaving 4 bases unmatched. Here the CDR3 DNA reads TGCGCCAGCAGCTTGGACGGGAGGCCCAACACCGGGGAGCTGTTTTTT. Translated, it gives CASSLDGRPNTGELFF.

The chain carries TRBV7-6 and TRBJ2-5; D ambiguous. Per the germline V gene, CDR1 is SGHVS and CDR2 is FNYEAQ. This CDR3 region has 14 residues. V lost 1 base and J lost 5, with 11 bases in between. The CDR3, as DNA: TGTGCCAGCAGCTTAGGGGTGGGATTCGAGACCCAGTACTTC. Translation: CASSLGVGFETQYF.